Listed below are T cell receptor beta chains from one sample, sequenced in a study of cytomegalovirus exposure and HLA in healthy donors. TCRdb keeps only in-frame clones here, not all; method: immunoSEQ multiplex PCR. The table lists about 160,000 clones, 60% to 85% of them singletons. Specimen: PBMCs. The receptor source for this set is a woman aged 40 to 50 in good health and CMV-seronegative. CDR3s include the opening cysteine and the closing phenylalanine or tryptophan. D genes are given only for firm matches. The size of a clone is reported for some rows only, either as once, few or many, or as a class for expanded clones.

J | V | size | D | DNA | CDR3
TRBJ1-3 | TRBV6-5 | NA | NA | TGTGCCAGCAGCAGACAGTCTGGAAACACCATATATTTT | CASSRQSGNTIYF
TRBJ2-2 | TRBV5-1 | NA | NA | TGCGCCAGCAGCTTGGGGCAATTGTTCGCGAACACCGGGGAGCTGTTTTTT | CASSLGQLFANTGELFF
TRBJ2-1 | TRBV20-1 | NA | NA | TGCAGTGCTAGAGGCGCCAGAGGGCAGTTCTTC | CSARGARGQFF
TRBJ2-7 | TRBV6-1 | NA | NA | TGTGCCAGCAGTGAGGTTGGCAGGGATTACGAGCAGTACTTC | CASSEVGRDYEQYF
TRBJ2-1 | TRBV10-3 | NA | TRBD2 | TGTGCCATCCGTAGCGGGGGCAACAATGAGCAGTTCTTC | CAIRSGGNNEQFF
TRBJ2-2 | TRBV6-4 | NA | TRBD1 | TGTGCCTGCCATCTAGGACAGGGGAACATTATATCGATCCGGGGAGCTGTTTTT | CACHLGQGNIISIRGAVF
TRBJ2-5 | TRBV15 | NA | TRBD2 | TGTGCCACCAGCAGAGTCGGGAGCGGGGGAAACCAAGAGACCCAGTACTTC | CATSRVGSGGNQETQYF
TRBJ2-3 | TRBV29-1 | NA | TRBD1 | TGCAGCGTTAAGACAGGGGTAGTCCCAGATACGCAGTATTTT | CSVKTGVVPDTQYF
TRBJ2-7 | TRBV7-9 | NA | NA | TGTTCCAGCACGGGACTCACCTCTTTCACCTACGAGCAGTACTTC | CSSTGLTSFTYEQYF
TRBJ1-1 | TRBV5-1 | once | NA | TGCGCCAGCAGCTTGGGAGCCACTGAAGCTTTCTTT | CASSLGATEAFF
TRBJ1-6 | TRBV27 | few | NA | TGTGCCAGCAGTTTGACCCCTGGGGGCTCCTATAATTCACCCCTCCTCTTT | CASSLTPGGSYNSPLLF
TRBJ2-1 | TRBV7-9 | once | NA | TGTGCCAGCAGCTCAACAACCGACACAGGGTGGCAGTTCTTC | CASSSTTDTGWQFF
TRBJ1-2 | TRBV10-3 | NA | NA | TGTGCCATCAGTGAGTGGGGGGATGGCTACACCTTC | CAISEWGDGYTF
TRBJ2-1 | TRBV15 | NA | TRBD2 | TGTGCCACCAGCACTAGCGGGGGCCTCTCCTACAATGAGCAGTTCTTC | CATSTSGGLSYNEQFF
TRBJ2-5 | TRBV4-2 | NA | TRBD2 | TGTGCCAGCAGCCAAGTAGGGACTAGCAGAGAGACCCAGTACTTC | CASSQVGTSRETQYF
TRBJ1-2 | TRBV28 | NA | NA | TGTGCCAGCAGTTTAGGCGTTCGCGGGAAATCAGGGAACTATGGCTACACCTTC | CASSLGVRGKSGNYGYTF
TRBJ1-4 | TRBV5-4 | few | NA | TGTGCCAGCAGCTTGGAATTAGGGGCGAGCTTGTTTTTT | CASSLELGASLFF
TRBJ2-3 | TRBV28 | NA | TRBD2 | TGTGCCAGCAGTATCCCTAGCGGGGGGCATACGCAGTATTTT | CASSIPSGGHTQYF
TRBJ2-7 | TRBV27 | few | TRBD2 | TGTGCCAGCAGTGGACCCGGGACTAGTATTTACGAGCAGTACTTC | CASSGPGTSIYEQYF
TRBJ2-4 | TRBV9 | NA | TRBD2 | TGTGCCAGCAGCGTAGCGGGGGGAGCGGGGAACATTCAGTACTTC | CASSVAGGAGNIQYF
TRBJ2-3 | TRBV4-1 | NA | TRBD2 | TGCGCCAGCAGCCAGAGCGGGGGGGCCTCGGGAGATACGCAGTATTTT | CASSQSGGASGDTQYF
TRBJ2-3 | TRBV10-2 | NA | TRBD1 | TGCGCCAGCCTCCGGACAGGCCGGACCTCAGATACGCAGTATTTT | CASLRTGRTSDTQYF
TRBJ1-5 | TRBV12-5 | NA | TRBD1 | TGTGCTAGTGGTTCCTACCGGGGGACAGGGGAAAATCAGCCCCAGCATTTT | CASGSYRGTGENQPQHF
TRBJ1-2 | TRBV10-2 | NA | NA | TGCGCCAGCAGTGTTCTCGGGTTATTCAGTGGCTACACCTTC | CASSVLGLFSGYTF
TRBJ2-3 | TRBV21-1 | NA | NA | TGTGCCAGTCCTCCTAGCGGGGTAGACACAGATACGCAGTATTTT | CASPPSGVDTDTQYF
TRBJ1-1 | TRBV10-2 | NA | TRBD1 | TGCGCCAGCAGTGACCTGGACAGGGGGAGTGGGCTCACTGAAGCTTTCTTT | CASSDLDRGSGLTEAFF
TRBJ1-3 | TRBV7-9 | NA | NA | TGTGCCAGCAGCTTAGGGAGGGGATCTGGAAACACCATATATTTT | CASSLGRGSGNTIYF
TRBJ1-6 | TRBV7-9 | NA | NA | TGTGCCAGCAGCGTAGGGGGATCTCTTGGACTCTCACCCCTCCACTTT | CASSVGGSLGLSPLHF
TRBJ2-3 | TRBV28 | once | NA | TGTGCCAGCAGTGCCTTGGGGGCTTGGAGCACAGATACGCAGTATTTT | CASSALGAWSTDTQYF
TRBJ2-3 | TRBV25-1 | NA | TRBD2 | TGTGCCAGCAGTGATCTAGCGGGGTCCACAGATACGCAGTATTTT | CASSDLAGSTDTQYF
TRBJ2-5 | TRBV6-5 | NA | TRBD2 | TGTGCCAGCAGTTACCGTAGCGGGGGGGTCCGGGAGACCCAGTACTTC | CASSYRSGGVRETQYF
TRBJ1-4 | TRBV7-2 | NA | NA | TGTGCCAGCAGCTCAACTCCGCGACGAGGGAATGAAAAACTGTTTTTT | CASSSTPRRGNEKLFF
TRBJ2-7 | TRBV6-5 | NA | TRBD2 | TGTGCCAGCAGTTCGGGACTAGCTAGGAGCTCCTACGAGCAGTACTTC | CASSSGLARSSYEQYF
TRBJ2-7 | TRBV18 | NA | NA | TGTGCCAGCTCACCAGTTTGGGGGGACGAGCAGTACTTC | CASSPVWGDEQYF
TRBJ2-7 | TRBV5-4 | NA | TRBD1 | TGTGCCAGCAGCGCGGACAGGGGTAGAGAGCAGTACTTC | CASSADRGREQYF